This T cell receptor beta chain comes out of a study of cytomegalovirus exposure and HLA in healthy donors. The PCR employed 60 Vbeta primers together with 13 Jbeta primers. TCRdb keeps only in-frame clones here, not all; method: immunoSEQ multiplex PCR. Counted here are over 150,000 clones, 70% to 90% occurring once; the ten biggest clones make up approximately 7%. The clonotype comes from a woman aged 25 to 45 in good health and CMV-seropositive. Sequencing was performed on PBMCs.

CDR3 in amino acids: CKGDRSHGYTF. The DNA of the CDR3 is TGCAAGGGTGACAGGTCCCATGGCTACACCTTC. This chain uses TRBV20-1 with TRBJ1-2, with D possibly being TRBD1 (6 bases). CDR3 length equals 11 residues. CDR1 is DFQATT and CDR2 is SNEGSKA in the germline V gene (reference sequence).